The T cell receptor beta chain described here comes from a study of T cells in Graves' hyperthyroidism and ophthalmopathy. Study findings and constraints: Progression to ophthalmopathy was predicted a median of approximately 6.4 months early.

Among ophthalmopathy patients, the Clinical Activity Score reached at least 3, the NOSPECS grade reached at least 4, and duration remained under 3 months. Researchers barred patients who had uncontrolled infection, other autoimmune disease, pregnancy or lactation. The PBMCs were sourced from fresh peripheral blood (approximately 9.6 ml). It was RNA transcripts that yielded the amplified TCR beta CDR3 regions. The TCR CDR3 first-round RT-PCR relied on the HTBI primer set. TCRdb recomputed calls from the multiplex PCR reads with MiXCR, one row per CDR3 protein. The sample holds approximately 250,000 distinct CDR3 sequences, around 24% seen once. CDR3 length equals 15 residues. Trimming took 4 bases from V and 2 from J, leaving 15 bases between them. The germline V gene encodes CDR1 LNHDA and CDR2 SQIVND (reference sequence). As regards this clonotype: Its antigen is still unknown.

The clonotype was recovered from a woman between 40 and 55 years old with Graves' ophthalmopathy. The sample comprised blood. This chain joins TRBV19 and TRBJ2-7; D call uncertain. The CDR3 reads CASSTSGDPAYEQYF. The CDR3 bases are TGTGCCAGTAGTACCTCAGGTGATCCTGCCTACGAGCAGTACTTC.